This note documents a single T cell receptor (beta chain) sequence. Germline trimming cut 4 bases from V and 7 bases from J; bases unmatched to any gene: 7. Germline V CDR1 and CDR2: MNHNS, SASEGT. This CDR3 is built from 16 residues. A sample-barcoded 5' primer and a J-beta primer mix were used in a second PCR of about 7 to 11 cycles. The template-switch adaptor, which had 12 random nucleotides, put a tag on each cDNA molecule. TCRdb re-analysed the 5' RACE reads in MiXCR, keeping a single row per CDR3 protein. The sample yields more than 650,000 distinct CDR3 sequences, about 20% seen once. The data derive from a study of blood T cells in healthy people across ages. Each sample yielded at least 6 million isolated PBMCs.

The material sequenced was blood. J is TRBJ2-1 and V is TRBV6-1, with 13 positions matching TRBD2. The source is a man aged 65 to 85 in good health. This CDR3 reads CASSARLAGGGNEQFF. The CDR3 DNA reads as TGTGCCAGCAGTGCACGACTAGCGGGAGGTGGTAATGAGCAGTTCTTC.